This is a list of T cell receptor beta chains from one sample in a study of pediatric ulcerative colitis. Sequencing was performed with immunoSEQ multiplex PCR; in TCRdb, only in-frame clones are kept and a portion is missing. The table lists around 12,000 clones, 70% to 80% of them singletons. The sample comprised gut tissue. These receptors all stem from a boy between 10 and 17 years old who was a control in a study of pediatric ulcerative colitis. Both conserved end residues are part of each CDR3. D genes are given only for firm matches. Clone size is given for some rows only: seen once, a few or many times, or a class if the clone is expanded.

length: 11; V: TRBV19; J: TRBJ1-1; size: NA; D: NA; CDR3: CASSREGTSFF; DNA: TGTGCCAGTAGTAGAGAGGGAACCTCTTTCTTT
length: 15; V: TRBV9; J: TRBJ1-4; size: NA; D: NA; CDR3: CASSVAVGGNEKLFF; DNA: TGTGCCAGCAGCGTAGCTGTAGGGGGTAATGAAAAACTGTTTTTT
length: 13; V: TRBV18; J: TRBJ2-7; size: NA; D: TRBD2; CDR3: CASSPAGGYEQYF; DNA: TGTGCCAGCTCACCAGCGGGGGGCTACGAGCAGTACTTC
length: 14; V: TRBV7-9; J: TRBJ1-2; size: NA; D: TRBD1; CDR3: CASSRGQSNYGYTF; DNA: TGTGCCAGCAGCCGGGGACAGAGTAACTATGGCTACACCTTC
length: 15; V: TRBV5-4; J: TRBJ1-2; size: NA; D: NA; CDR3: CASSPPTGLGYGYTF; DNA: TGTGCCAGCAGCCCACCGACAGGACTGGGCTATGGCTACACCTTC
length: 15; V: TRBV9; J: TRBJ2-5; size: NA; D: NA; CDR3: CASSAPGGAGETQYF; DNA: TGTGCCAGCAGCGCCCCTGGGGGGGCGGGAGAGACCCAGTACTTC
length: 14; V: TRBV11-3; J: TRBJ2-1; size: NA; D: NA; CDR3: CASTLGAALGEQFF; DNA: TGTGCCAGCACCCTGGGGGCAGCTCTGGGTGAGCAGTTCTTC
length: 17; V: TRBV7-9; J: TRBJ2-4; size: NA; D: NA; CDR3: CASSLAWGFEAKNIQYF; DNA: TGTGCCAGCAGCTTAGCCTGGGGGTTCGAGGCCAAAAACATTCAGTACTTC
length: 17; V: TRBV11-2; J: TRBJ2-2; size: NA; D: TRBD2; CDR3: CASSPRTSGRATGELFF; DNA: TGTGCCAGCAGCCCCCGGACTAGCGGGAGGGCCACCGGGGAGCTGTTTTTT
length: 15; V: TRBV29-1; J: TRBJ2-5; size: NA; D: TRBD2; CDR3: CSSSGAGGPPETQYF; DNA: TGCAGCTCCTCGGGGGCGGGAGGTCCCCCAGAGACCCAGTACTTC
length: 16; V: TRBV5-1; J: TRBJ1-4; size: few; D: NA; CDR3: CASSPSDDVRREKLFF; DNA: TGCGCCAGCAGCCCGAGTGATGATGTTCGGAGGGAAAAACTGTTTTTT
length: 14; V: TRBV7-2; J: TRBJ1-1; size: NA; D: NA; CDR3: CASSLVKQNTEAFF; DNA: TGTGCCAGCAGCTTAGTTAAACAGAACACTGAAGCTTTCTTT
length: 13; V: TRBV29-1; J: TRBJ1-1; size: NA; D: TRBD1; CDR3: CSVERTGAGEAFF; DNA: TGCAGCGTTGAAAGGACAGGGGCGGGTGAAGCTTTCTTT
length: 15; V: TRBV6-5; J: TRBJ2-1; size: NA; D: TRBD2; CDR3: CASSYRLAGGYEQFF; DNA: TGTGCCAGCAGTTACAGGCTAGCGGGAGGCTATGAGCAGTTCTTC
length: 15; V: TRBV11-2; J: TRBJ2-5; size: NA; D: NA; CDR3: CASSFGGVGLETQYF; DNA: TGTGCCAGCAGCTTTGGGGGAGTAGGGTTAGAGACCCAGTACTTC
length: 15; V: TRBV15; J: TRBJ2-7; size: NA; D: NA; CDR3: CATSRDPGADYEQYF; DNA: TGTGCCACCAGCAGAGATCCGGGAGCGGACTACGAGCAGTACTTC
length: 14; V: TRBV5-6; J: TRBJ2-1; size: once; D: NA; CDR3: CASSLGAGWGEQFF; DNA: TGTGCCAGCAGCTTGGGGGCGGGATGGGGTGAGCAGTTCTTC
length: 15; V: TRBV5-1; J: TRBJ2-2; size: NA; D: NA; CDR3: CASSPITGNTGELFF; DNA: TGCGCCAGCAGCCCGATCACAGGGAACACCGGGGAGCTGTTTTTT
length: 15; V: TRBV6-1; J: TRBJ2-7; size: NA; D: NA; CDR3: CASSGEFGGPYEQYF; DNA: TGTGCCAGCAGTGGAGAGTTCGGAGGGCCCTACGAGCAGTACTTC
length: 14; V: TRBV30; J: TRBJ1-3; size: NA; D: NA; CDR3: CAWSARLAGNTIYF; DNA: TGTGCCTGGAGTGCCCGGTTAGCTGGAAACACCATATATTTT
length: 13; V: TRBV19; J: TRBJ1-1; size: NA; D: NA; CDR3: CASTQGAYTEAFF; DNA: TGTGCCAGTACCCAAGGGGCCTACACTGAAGCTTTCTTT
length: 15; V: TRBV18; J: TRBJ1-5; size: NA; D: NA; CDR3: CASSNEGSHNQPQHF; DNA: TGTGCCAGCTCCAACGAGGGCAGCCACAATCAGCCCCAGCATTTT
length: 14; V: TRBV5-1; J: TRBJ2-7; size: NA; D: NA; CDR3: CASSRGDSGYEQYF; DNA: TGCGCCAGCAGCCGCGGGGACTCCGGCTACGAGCAGTACTTC
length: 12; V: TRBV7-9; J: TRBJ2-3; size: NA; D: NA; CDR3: CASSLLGDTQYF; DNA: TGTGCCAGCAGCCTTCTGGGGGATACGCAGTATTTT
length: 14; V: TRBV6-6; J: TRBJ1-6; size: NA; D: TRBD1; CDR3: CASTTGTGYSPLHF; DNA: TGTGCCAGCACCACCGGGACAGGGTATTCACCCCTCCACTTT
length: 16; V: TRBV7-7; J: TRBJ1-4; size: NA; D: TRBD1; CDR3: CASSYIKRGHGEKLFF; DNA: TGTGCTAGCAGCTATATTAAAAGGGGGCATGGGGAAAAACTGTTTTTT
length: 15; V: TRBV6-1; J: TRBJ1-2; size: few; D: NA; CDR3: CASSEAADSYYGYTF; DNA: TGTGCCAGCAGTGAAGCGGCCGACAGTTACTATGGCTACACCTTC
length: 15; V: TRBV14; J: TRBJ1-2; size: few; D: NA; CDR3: CASSQDGTTLYGYTF; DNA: TGTGCCAGCAGCCAAGACGGGACGACCCTCTATGGCTACACCTTC
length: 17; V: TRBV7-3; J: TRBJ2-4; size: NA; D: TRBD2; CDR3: CASSLGGLGRSGNIQYF; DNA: TGTGCCAGCAGCTTAGGGGGACTAGGAAGGTCCGGAAACATTCAGTACTTC
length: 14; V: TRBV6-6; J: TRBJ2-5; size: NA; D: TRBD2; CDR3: CASKPGGRLETQYF; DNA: TGTGCCAGCAAACCTGGCGGGAGACTCGAGACCCAGTACTTC
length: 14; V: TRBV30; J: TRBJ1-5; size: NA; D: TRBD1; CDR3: CAWSSGQGSQPQHF; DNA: TGTGCCTGGAGCTCTGGACAGGGGAGCCAGCCCCAGCATTTT
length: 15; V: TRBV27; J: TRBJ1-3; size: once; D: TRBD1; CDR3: CASSQRTGLGNTIYF; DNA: TGTGCCAGCAGTCAACGGACAGGTCTTGGAAACACCATATATTTT
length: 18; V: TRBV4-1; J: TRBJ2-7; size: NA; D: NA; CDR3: CASSQEGGRDKINYEQYF; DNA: TGCGCCAGCAGCCAAGAAGGGGGGCGAGACAAAATTAATTACGAGCAGTACTTC
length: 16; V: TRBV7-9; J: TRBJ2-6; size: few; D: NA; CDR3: CASSPTGNPGANVLTF; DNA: TGTGCCAGCAGTCCTACAGGGAATCCTGGGGCCAACGTCCTGACTTTC
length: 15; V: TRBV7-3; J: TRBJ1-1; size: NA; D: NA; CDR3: CASSLTYPLGGEAFF; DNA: TGTGCCAGCAGCTTAACGTATCCCCTGGGCGGTGAAGCTTTCTTT
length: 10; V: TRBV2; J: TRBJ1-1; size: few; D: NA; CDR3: CASWRGGAFF; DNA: TGTGCCAGCTGGCGGGGGGGGGCTTTCTTT
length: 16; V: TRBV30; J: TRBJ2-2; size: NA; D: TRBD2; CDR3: CAWRSSGRASPGELFF; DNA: TGTGCCTGGAGGTCTAGCGGGAGGGCCTCCCCCGGGGAGCTGTTTTTT
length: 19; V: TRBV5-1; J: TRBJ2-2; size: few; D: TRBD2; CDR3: CASSLVAGAGTSGTGELFF; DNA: TGCGCCAGCAGCTTGGTGGCAGGGGCCGGGACTAGCGGGACCGGGGAGCTGTTTTTT
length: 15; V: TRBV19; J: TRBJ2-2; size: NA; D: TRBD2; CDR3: CASSSGLAGTGELFF; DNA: TGTGCCAGTAGTTCGGGACTAGCGGGCACCGGGGAGCTGTTTTTT
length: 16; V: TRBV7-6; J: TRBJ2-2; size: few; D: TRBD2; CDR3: CASSLASVAGTGELFF; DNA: TGTGCCAGCAGCTTAGCGTCGGTAGCGGGCACCGGGGAGCTGTTTTTT
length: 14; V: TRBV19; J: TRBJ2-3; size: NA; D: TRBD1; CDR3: CATQRQGSTDTQYF; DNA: TGTGCCACTCAACGACAGGGAAGCACAGATACGCAGTATTTT
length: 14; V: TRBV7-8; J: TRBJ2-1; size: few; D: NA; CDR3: CASSSTVGPNEQFF; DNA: TGTGCCAGCAGCTCGACGGTTGGGCCAAATGAGCAGTTCTTC
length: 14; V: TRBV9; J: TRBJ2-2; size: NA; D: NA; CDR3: CASSDRASTGELFF; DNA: TGTGCCAGCAGCGACAGGGCGTCCACCGGGGAGCTGTTTTTT
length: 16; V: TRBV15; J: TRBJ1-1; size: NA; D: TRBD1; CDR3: CATSTLTPTGYTEAFF; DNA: TGTGCCACCAGCACCCTGACCCCGACAGGGTACACTGAAGCTTTCTTT
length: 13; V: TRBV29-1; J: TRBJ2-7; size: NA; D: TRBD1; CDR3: CSGLGQVGYEQYF; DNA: TGCAGCGGTCTCGGACAGGTGGGTTACGAGCAGTACTTC
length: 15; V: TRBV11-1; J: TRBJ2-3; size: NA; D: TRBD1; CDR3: CASSLDRGLTDTQYF; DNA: TGTGCCAGCAGCTTAGACAGGGGGCTGACAGATACGCAGTATTTT